Described below is a single T cell receptor (beta chain) sequence and its context. Antigen: not known. This entry belongs to a study of vaccination effects on CD4 cells after COVID-19. This CDR3 has 12 amino acids. Trimming shortened V by 2 bases and J by 8 bases, and 6 bases separated the two germline ends. Before any sequencing was done, the ViraFEST assay used viral peptide pools to expand antigen-specific CD4+ T cells. After roughly eleven days in culture, the CD4+ T cells were isolated. Two-dose BNT162b2 or mRNA-1273 vaccination was given to participants. People in the vaccine group had not been infected with SARS-CoV-2 before, and their nucleocapsid antibodies were negative. Generated by immunoSEQ multiplex PCR, the TCRdb table keeps only in-frame clones and is missing some. The table lists under 40,000 clones, 72% of them singletons.

The specimen comprised CD4+ T cells from PBMCs cultured with HCoV-229E spike peptides, sampled after COVID-19 vaccination. This receptor was taken from a human donor who received a COVID-19 vaccine. The V call is TRBV12-3 or TRBV12-4, the J call TRBJ1-4; D is unresolved. The CDR3 protein is CASSLLQEKLFF. DNA for the CDR3: TGTGCCAGCAGTTTATTACAGGAAAAACTGTTTTTT.